This T cell receptor beta chain was identified in a study of T cell responses to AZD1222 COVID-19 vaccine. V lost 0 bases, J lost 4 bases, and 4 bases stayed unmatched. CDR1 and CDR2 from the germline V gene are SGHRS and YFSETQ. This CDR3 has 15 residues. The table came from immunoSEQ multiplex PCR; TCRdb's copy has only in-frame clones and leaves some out. This repertoire shows about 80,000 clones, approximately 90% found once; its top ten account for about 8%. This TCR derives from an adult who received the AZD1222 COVID-19 vaccine. The genes are TRBV5-1 and TRBJ2-1, with 7 bases that match TRBD2. The sample in question was peripheral blood, obtained 28 days after the second AZD1222 dose. Written as DNA, the CDR3 is TGCGCCAGCAGCTTGGATTTGGGAGGGTACAATGAGCAGTTCTTC. Amino acids: CASSLDLGGYNEQFF.